This T cell receptor beta chain was sequenced for a study of response to subunit inactivated influenza vaccine. This clonotype was counted between two and nine times. Its target is unknown. TCRdb reanalysed the RT-PCR reads using MiXCR and keeps one entry per CDR3 protein. The sample contains more than 600,000 distinct CDR3 sequences, approximately 18% of which appear only once. The CDR3 extends over 14 amino acids. Germline V gene lookup returns CDR1 SGHVS and CDR2 FQNEAQ. Trimming left V 2 bases short and J 0 bases short, with 8 bases between. Study results and caveats: Authors suggested each seasonal flu vaccination may recruit only limited numbers of new T cells.

This sequence joins TRBV7-8 and TRBJ2-7, with D hard to call. The source of this sequence is a man in his fifties who received an inactivated influenza vaccine. The sample here was PBMCs from blood, taken around 5 days after vaccination. The CDR3 sequence: CASSLMHGSYEQYF. The CDR3 bases are TGTGCCAGCAGCTTAATGCACGGCTCCTACGAGCAGTACTTC.